Below are 11 T cell receptor beta chains sequenced from a single sample in a study of blood T cell repertoires in COVID-19. Profiling relied on immunoSEQ multiplex PCR, and the TCRdb table lists in-frame clones only, not all of them. The profile shows over 250,000 clones, 88% of them singletons. Sequences were obtained from peripheral blood. These receptors came from a woman in her 40s who had recovered from COVID-19.

This clone is a singleton in its sample. This chain connects TRBV4-1 to TRBJ1-4, with 7 bases lining up with TRBD1. The V and J ends lost 0 bases and 0 bases, in that order; junction bases with no gene match: 1. The germline V gene has CDR1 MGHRA and CDR2 YSYEKL. The CDR3 covers 16 residues. This chain's CDR3 is CASSQEGTATNEKLFF. In DNA form, the CDR3 reads TGCGCCAGCAGCCAAGAGGGGACAGCAACTAATGAAAAACTGTTTTTT.

Comment on this clone: Other DNA sequences in this specimen translate into the identical CDR3. The J gene is TRBJ1-6, the V gene TRBV30, with TRBD1 matching over 10 bases. CDR1 and CDR2 (germline): GTSNPN, SVGIG (reference sequence). Unmatched junction bases numbered 4, after V lost 4 bases and J lost 1 base. This CDR3 has 16 residues. The CDR3 region has the DNA TGTGCCTGGACTAGGACAGGGGGGTCCTATAATTCACCCCTCCACTTT. It translates to CAWTRTGGSYNSPLHF. The complete variable domain, with remaining parts taken from reference TRBV30 and TRBJ1-6, reads SQTIHQWPATLVQPVGSPLSLECTVEGTSNPNLYWYRQAAGRGLQLLFYSVGIGQISSEVPQNLSASRPQDRQFILSSKKLLLSDSGFYLCAWTRTGGSYNSPLHFGNGTRLTVT.

The gene calls are TRBV5-4 and TRBJ2-1, with D unclear. The V gene lost 0 bases and the J gene lost 8 bases, with 12 bases spanning the gap. Germline V CDR1 and CDR2: SGHNT, YYREEE (reference sequence). CDR3 size: 14 residues. The CDR3 is CASSLEPLRDEQFF. The CDR3 nucleotides are TGTGCCAGCAGCTTGGAGCCCCTCCGGGATGAGCAGTTCTTC.

This clone was detected once. This chain uses TRBV6-4 with TRBJ1-1; 11 positions agree with TRBD1. Germline V gene lookup returns CDR1 MRHNA and CDR2 SNTAGT. CDR3 size: 14 residues. The V segment lost 6 bases and the J segment 6 bases; nucleotides outside the gene matches: 6. Here the CDR3 DNA reads TGTGCCAGCAGGGCCGGACAGGGGGCCGCTGAAGCTTTCTTT. Its protein is CASRAGQGAAEAFF.

The chain has TRBV6-2 or TRBV6-3 and TRBJ1-1; TRBD1 aligns across 9 bases. Trimming cost V 2 bases and J 3 bases; bases outside gene matches: 7. Looked up from germline, CDR1 is MNHEY and CDR2 is SVGEGT. The CDR3 sequence is 16 residues long. Here the CDR3 reads CASSYGDRVVYTEAFF. The CDR3 nucleotides read TGTGCCAGCAGTTACGGGGACAGGGTGGTTTACACTGAAGCTTTCTTT.

The chain couples TRBV4-2 to TRBJ2-3; TRBD2 aligns across 7 bases. The germline gives CDR1 LGHNA, CDR2 YNFKEQ. Trimming removed 3 bases from V and 0 bases from J; junction bases left unmatched: 9. The CDR3 sequence is 17 residues long. The CDR3 region has the DNA TGTGCCAGCAGCCACGACACTAGCGAGACTAGCACAGATACGCAGTATTTT. Its protein product is CASSHDTSETSTDTQYF.

The V call is TRBV4-3, the J call TRBJ1-2; weak D call: TRBD1 (5 bases). V lost 4 bases and J lost 10, with 22 bases in between. The CDR3 has 15 residues. From germline, CDR1 is LGHNA and CDR2 YSLEER. In nucleotides, the CDR3 is TGCGCCAGCAGCCTCTGGGAACAAGCCCTAGGGGTCTACACCTTC. Translated, it gives CASSLWEQALGVYTF.

Worth noting for this clone: The junction and the germline gene differ at one end; a read error may be behind it. This chain links TRBV14 with TRBJ1-4; 8 bases line up with TRBD1. The CDR3 sequence is 14 residues long. Germline lookup yields CDR1 SGHDN and CDR2 FVKESK. The CDR3 loop reads CASSQASGWGQVYF. In nucleotides, the CDR3 is TGTGCCAGCAGCCAAGCTTCGGGTTGGGGACAGGTTTATTTC. Full variable domain (outside the CDR3, taken from reference TRBV14 and TRBJ1-4): EAGVTQFPSHSVIEKGQTVTLRCDPISGHDNLYWYRRVMGKEIKFLLHFVKESKQDESGMPNNRFLAERTGGTYSTLKVQPAELEDSGVYFCASSQASGWGQVYFGSGTQLSVL.

This sequence joins TRBV14 and TRBJ2-3; 8 bases agree with TRBD1. This CDR3 comprises 13 residues. Trimming took 3 bases from V and 10 from J; bases not matched to a gene: 6. The germline V gene encodes CDR1 SGHDN and CDR2 FVKESK. In nucleotides, the CDR3 is TGTGCCAGCAGCCAGGACAGGACAGGGCCGCAGTATTTT. Protein: CASSQDRTGPQYF.

This chain connects TRBV3-1 (or the pseudogene TRBV3-2) to TRBJ1-2; tentatively, D is TRBD1 (5 bases). CDR3 length: 13 residues. Trimming pared 5 bases from V and 3 bases from J, leaving 10 bases between. CDR1 is LGHDT, CDR2 YNNKEL, per germline (reference sequence). The CDR3 reads CASSLGGDYGYTF. The CDR3 region has the DNA TGTGCCAGCAGCTTGGGGGGGGACTATGGCTACACCTTC.

The genes are TRBV25-1 and TRBJ2-7; 7 bases agree with TRBD2. CDR1 is MGHDK, CDR2 SYGVNS, per germline. The trim removed 0 bases at V and 0 bases at J, leaving 5 bases unmatched. The CDR3 runs to 16 residues. CDR3 nucleotides: TGTGCCAGCAGTGAATACGGCGGGAGTAGCTCCTACGAGCAGTACTTC. This translates into CASSEYGGSSSYEQYF.